This T cell receptor beta chain stems from a study of cytomegalovirus exposure and HLA in healthy donors. This clone was counted a single time. The PCR was carried out with 60 Vbeta primers and 13 Jbeta primers. Sequenced by immunoSEQ multiplex PCR; TCRdb stores in-frame clones only, minus some. The sample records 130,000 to 150,000 clones, around 78% being singletons. The length of the CDR3 is 14 residues. With 5 bases clipped from V and 3 bases from J, the junction kept 5 bases outside the gene matches. CDR1 and CDR2 from the germline V gene are MNHEY and SVGAGI. What was sequenced was PBMCs. The receptor was isolated from a man aged 40-50 years in good health and CMV-seropositive. This chain uses TRBV6-5 with TRBJ2-7, with 9 bases aligning to TRBD1. The CDR3 nucleotides are TGTGCCAGCAGTCCCGGGACAGGGTTCTACGAGCAGTACTTC. Its protein product is CASSPGTGFYEQYF.